In this sample, the clone carrying this TCR beta chain turned up a few times. Its antigen is currently unknown. CDR1 and CDR2 from the germline V gene are WNHNN and SYGVQD (reference sequence). This CDR3 is built from 13 residues. The ends lost 4 bases at V and 2 bases at J; junction bases unmatched: 1. PCR involved 60 Vbeta and 13 Jbeta primers. TCRdb's table, derived via immunoSEQ multiplex PCR, lists solely in-frame clones and lacks some. Found here are over 200,000 clones, just over 75% of them singletons; the top ten hold about 2.5%. This sample is drawn from a study of cytomegalovirus exposure and HLA in healthy donors. Study-level results: A classifier reportedly called cytomegalovirus status with high sensitivity and specificity. Sequencing artifact likely explains a cluster of highly shared sequence variants. The number of N-insertions in an Asian-associated ancestry cluster was reportedly below the 666-donor mean in a later analysis.

The origin of this receptor is an older woman in good health and CMV-seropositive. V and J are TRBV10-1 and TRBJ1-2; 7 bases align to TRBD1. Sequencing was carried out using PBMCs. CDR3 bases: TGCGCCAGCAGTGGGGGACAGAACTATGGCTACACCTTC. Protein product: CASSGGQNYGYTF.